This T cell receptor (beta chain) comes out of a study of post-analysis software for immune sequencing data. Turning to the study itself: Patients with relapsing-remitting, secondary progressive and progressive-relapsing multiple sclerosis courses were all represented. The study's findings and limits: With TRBV5-6, TRBV5-1 and TRBV20-1 included, 4 or 5 TRBV segments were more frequent in patients than in controls. Patients with multiple sclerosis recorded significantly lower normalized Chao1 diversity than controls, the study found. Strong co-clustering by F measure was evident for samples that had been prepared in the same batch.

Libraries were made from TCR beta cDNA, and they carried unique molecular identifiers. Around 500,000 cDNA molecules came from around 1 to 9.1 million T cells. TCRdb analysed the PCR reads with MiXCR anew, one entry per CDR3 protein. The data hold about 770,000 distinct CDR3 sequences, with more than 45% observed a single time. Trimming took 3 bases from V and 8 from J, leaving 11 bases between them. The CDR3 spans 12 residues. CDR1 and CDR2 from the germline V gene are SGHDT and YYEEEE. This clonotype was observed a handful of times. The antigen remains unidentified. This sequence was found in a girl aged 10-17 years with multiple sclerosis. This chain uses TRBV5-6 with TRBJ1-2; perhaps TRBD1 as D (5 bases). Material for sequencing was blood. Here the CDR3 DNA reads TGTGCCAGCAGCTGGGGGGGGGACGGCTACACCTTC. This codes for CASSWGGDGYTF.